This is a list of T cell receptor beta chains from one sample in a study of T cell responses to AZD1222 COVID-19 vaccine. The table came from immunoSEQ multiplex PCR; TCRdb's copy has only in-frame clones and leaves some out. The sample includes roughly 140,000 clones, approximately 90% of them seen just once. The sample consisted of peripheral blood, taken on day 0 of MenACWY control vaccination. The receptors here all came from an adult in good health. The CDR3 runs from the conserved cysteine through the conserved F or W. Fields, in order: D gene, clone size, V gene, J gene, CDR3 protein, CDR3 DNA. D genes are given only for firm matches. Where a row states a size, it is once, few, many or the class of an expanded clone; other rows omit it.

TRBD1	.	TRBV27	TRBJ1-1	CASRSAGGGTEAFF	TGTGCCAGCAGATCCGCAGGGGGCGGCACTGAAGCTTTCTTT
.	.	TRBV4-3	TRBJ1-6	CASSQETAPNSPLHF	TGCGCCAGCAGCCAAGAAACGGCCCCTAATTCACCCCTCCACTTT
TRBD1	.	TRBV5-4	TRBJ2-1	CASSLTGQGTNEQFF	TGTGCCAGCAGCCTCACGGGACAGGGCACCAATGAGCAGTTCTTC
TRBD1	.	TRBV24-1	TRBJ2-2	CATAGQANTGELFF	TGTGCCACGGCGGGACAGGCGAACACCGGGGAGCTGTTTTTT
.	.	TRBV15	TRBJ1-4	CATSPRDNKLFF	TGTGCCACCAGCCCCCGGGACAATAAACTGTTTTTT
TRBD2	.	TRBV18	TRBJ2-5	CASSPRTSELETQYF	TGTGCCAGCTCACCACGAACTAGCGAACTGGAGACCCAGTACTTC
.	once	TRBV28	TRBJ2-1	CASRQLVSEQFF	TGTGCCAGCAGGCAACTAGTTTCTGAGCAGTTCTTC
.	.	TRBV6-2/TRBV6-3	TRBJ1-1	CASSYDARETMNTEAFF	TGTGCCAGCAGTTATGATGCCCGGGAAACAATGAACACTGAAGCTTTCTTT
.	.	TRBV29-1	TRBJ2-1	CSAQRFVTSSYNEQFF	TGCAGCGCTCAACGATTCGTAACTAGCTCCTACAATGAGCAGTTCTTC
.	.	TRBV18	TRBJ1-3	CASSPPGYSGNTIYF	TGTGCCAGCTCACCACCTGGCTACTCTGGAAACACCATATATTTT
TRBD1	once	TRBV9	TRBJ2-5	CASSVEGGGETQYF	TGTGCCAGCAGCGTAGAAGGGGGCGGGGAGACCCAGTACTTC
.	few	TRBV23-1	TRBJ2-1	CASSQSGPLGEGLARSSYNEQFF	TGCGCCAGCAGTCAATCAGGACCACTGGGGGAAGGATTGGCCCGGAGCTCCTACAATGAGCAGTTCTTC
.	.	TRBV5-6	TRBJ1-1	CASSLVAAMNTEAFF	TGTGCCAGCAGCTTGGTAGCAGCAATGAACACTGAAGCTTTCTTT
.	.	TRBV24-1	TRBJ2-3	CATSDLGTSGDGDTQYF	TGTGCCACCAGTGATTTAGGGACATCGGGCGATGGAGATACGCAGTATTTT
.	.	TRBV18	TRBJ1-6	CASSPQGIEAGSPLHF	TGTGCCAGCTCACCACAGGGTATCGAGGCGGGTTCACCCCTCCACTTT
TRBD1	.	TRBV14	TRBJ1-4	CASSPTFRQGENEKLFF	TGTGCCAGCAGCCCGACCTTCCGACAGGGGGAAAATGAAAAACTGTTTTTT